This T cell receptor (beta chain) was identified during a study of blood T cell repertoires in COVID-19. Study in general: The study drew acute and convalescent COVID-19 samples from the United States, Italy and Spain. Sources were T cells, B-cell-depleted T cells, or PBMCs; the material itself was cDNA or gDNA.

The V gene's germline CDR1 is PRHDT and CDR2 FYEKMQ (reference sequence). Trimming cost V 4 bases and J 7 bases, with 13 bases left between them. This CDR3 is 14 amino acids long. Only a few counts were recorded for this clone. In the original workflow: Amplification of reference gene primers provided the estimated nucleated cell counts. TCRdb's copy holds only in-frame clones and misses some; the assay was immunoSEQ multiplex PCR. D and trimming come from the DNA, and the V and J calls and clone size come from that table. The data contain roughly 70,000 clones, approximately 88% of them singletons. The receptor comes from a woman in her 70s with acute or convalescent COVID-19. This chain uses TRBV13 with TRBJ1-4, with a weak D call TRBD1 (5 bases). Sequencing was done on a sample of peripheral blood. CDR3 DNA sequence: TGTGCCAGCAGCTCCACCGGGGGTCGTGAAAAACTGTTTTTT. Translation: CASSSTGGREKLFF.